These 12 T cell receptor beta chains originate from one sample sequenced in a study of beta chain features in type 1 diabetes listed by TCRdb under 2018. Libraries were made using the immunoSEQ multiplex PCR assay. The entire isolated RNA was reverse transcribed using the High Capacity cDNA Reverse Transcription Kit, and thus expressed TCRB transcripts were sequenced. TCRdb's version of the immuneACCESS table is confined to in-frame rearrangements and falls short of the full clone set. An unresolved V gene accounts for under half of the shortfall where checked; the remainder is of unknown origin. The table for this sample lists under 300,000 clones; less than 35% of them were counted only once. Roughly 4.1% of the sample is held by the ten biggest clonotypes. The sequenced sample was central memory CD4+ T cells from blood. These receptors all stem from a man aged 25-45 years in good health.

This clone was detected only a few times. This sequence joins TRBV11-2 and TRBJ1-6; no definite D call. The CDR3 totals 16 residues. Trimming shortened V by 6 bases and J by 7 bases, and 19 bases separated the two germline ends. Germline CDR1 and CDR2: SGHAT and FQNNGV. The chain's CDR3 is CASSGDGEGFNSPLHF. The CDR3 DNA sequence: TGTGCCAGCAGTGGAGACGGCGAAGGGTTCAATTCACCCCTCCACTTT. Looking up the rest from reference TRBV11-2 and TRBJ1-6 gives the full variable domain: EAGVAQSPRYKIIEKRQSVAFWCNPISGHATLYWYQQILGQGPKLLIQFQNNGVVDDSQLPKDRFSAERLKGVDSTLKIQPAKLEDSAVYLCASSGDGEGFNSPLHFGNGTRLTVT.

This clone was detected once. The V call is TRBV30, the J call TRBJ2-1, with 7 bases fitting TRBD2. The CDR3 spans 13 residues. After removal of 4 bases from V and 3 bases from J, the junction contained 3 bases not matched to a gene. Looked up from germline, CDR1 is GTSNPN and CDR2 is SVGIG (reference sequence). The CDR3 nucleotides read TGTGCCTGGAACCAGCGGGGCTACAATGAGCAGTTCTTC. This sequence encodes CAWNQRGYNEQFF.

The chain is built from TRBV25-1 and TRBJ2-7; 7 bases are a match to TRBD2. The V gene end was trimmed by 6 bases and the J gene end by 6 bases; junction bases not matched to a gene: 8. Germline-derived CDR1 and CDR2 are MGHDK and SYGVNS. This CDR3 is built from 13 residues. CDR3 sequence reads: CASRGGLGIEQYF. Here the CDR3 DNA reads TGTGCCAGCAGGGGGGGGTTAGGGATCGAGCAGTACTTC.

The CDR3 loop is CAWSVYLARGDYGYTF. The CDR3 DNA reads as TGTGCCTGGAGTGTATATCTTGCCAGGGGCGACTATGGCTACACCTTC. The chain carries TRBV30 and TRBJ1-2, with D possibly matching TRBD1 (6 bases). Trimming shortened V by 0 bases and J by 3 bases, and 17 bases separated the two germline ends. CDR1 is GTSNPN, CDR2 SVGIG, per germline (reference sequence). The CDR3 has 16 amino acids.

The table lists this clone with a few counts. The chain uses TRBV30 and TRBJ1-2; unclear D gene. The CDR3 has 11 residues. The ends were cut back, 5 bases at V and 3 bases at J, with 7 bases in the middle. Germline V gives CDR1 GTSNPN, CDR2 SVGIG (reference sequence). CDR3 protein: CAWARDYGYTF. The CDR3 DNA sequence: TGTGCCTGGGCCCGGGACTATGGCTACACCTTC.

V usage is TRBV7-2 and J usage is TRBJ2-3, with D possibly matching TRBD1 (5 bases). Germline V CDR1 and CDR2: SGHTA, FQGNSA. The CDR3 totals 13 residues. Trimming stripped 6 bases from V and 5 bases from J, with 12 bases between. Written as DNA, the CDR3 is TGTGCCAGCAGGCAGGGTACTCTAGATACGCAGTATTTT. Translated: CASRQGTLDTQYF.

This clone was found a few times. The rearrangement joins TRBV5-6 to TRBJ1-2, with TRBD1 matching 9 bases. V was pared by 1 base and J by 3 bases, with 7 bases of the junction left unmatched. CDR1 is SGHDT, CDR2 YYEEEE, per germline. This CDR3 has 16 amino acids. CDR3 in amino acids: CASSLYGTGRDYGYTF. The DNA of the CDR3 is TGTGCCAGCAGCTTGTACGGGACAGGGAGGGACTATGGCTACACCTTC.

This clone was seen only a few times. The gene calls are TRBV9 and TRBJ2-3, with D hard to call. The V end lost 4 bases, the J end lost 2 bases, and 14 bases lay between the germline ends. Germline V CDR1 and CDR2: SGDLS, YYNGEE. There are 15 residues in the CDR3. As DNA, the CDR3 is TGTGCCAGCAGCCCGACGCCTCTGAACACAGATACGCAGTATTTT. Translated: CASSPTPLNTDTQYF.

CDR3 nucleotides: TGTGCCAGCAGCTTAGACCTCCAGGGGGGGACCCAGTACTTC. Amino acids: CASSLDLQGGTQYF. V is TRBV11-2 and J is TRBJ2-5; a weak D match, TRBD1 (7 bases). V was shortened by 0 bases and J by 7 bases, with 12 bases between the two germline ends. Germline V gene data show CDR1 as SGHAT and CDR2 as FQNNGV. The CDR3 is 14 residues long.

The chain is built from TRBV7-9 and TRBJ2-7; possible D gene TRBD1, 6 bases. V shed 5 bases and J shed 0 bases, with 14 bases lying between them. The length of the CDR3 is 15 residues. Germline lookup yields CDR1 SEHNR and CDR2 FQNEAQ (reference sequence). The CDR3 nucleotides are TGTGCCAGCAGCCCCAACGCGGACAGCTCCTACGAGCAGTACTTC. Encoded protein: CASSPNADSSYEQYF.

The V call is TRBV7-2, the J call TRBJ2-1; tentative D call: TRBD1 (5 bases). The CDR3 loop spans 12 amino acids. In germline, CDR1 is SGHTA, CDR2 FQGNSA. The V end was cut by 6 bases, the J end by 9 bases, with 12 bases between. The CDR3 loop is CASSSQAIEQFF. CDR3 coding DNA: TGTGCCAGCAGTTCACAGGCTATTGAGCAGTTCTTC.

As to this clone: Within the sample, other DNA sequences also encode this same CDR3. The chain recombines TRBV30 with TRBJ1-6; the D gene is possibly TRBD1 (5 bases). This CDR3 is built from 11 residues. The germline V gene encodes CDR1 GTSNPN and CDR2 SVGIG (reference sequence). V dropped 1 base and J dropped 11 bases, with 6 bases sitting between them. The CDR3 nucleotides read TGTGCCTGGAGTGGGGGGGCACCCCTCCACTTT. Amino acid sequence: CAWSGGAPLHF.